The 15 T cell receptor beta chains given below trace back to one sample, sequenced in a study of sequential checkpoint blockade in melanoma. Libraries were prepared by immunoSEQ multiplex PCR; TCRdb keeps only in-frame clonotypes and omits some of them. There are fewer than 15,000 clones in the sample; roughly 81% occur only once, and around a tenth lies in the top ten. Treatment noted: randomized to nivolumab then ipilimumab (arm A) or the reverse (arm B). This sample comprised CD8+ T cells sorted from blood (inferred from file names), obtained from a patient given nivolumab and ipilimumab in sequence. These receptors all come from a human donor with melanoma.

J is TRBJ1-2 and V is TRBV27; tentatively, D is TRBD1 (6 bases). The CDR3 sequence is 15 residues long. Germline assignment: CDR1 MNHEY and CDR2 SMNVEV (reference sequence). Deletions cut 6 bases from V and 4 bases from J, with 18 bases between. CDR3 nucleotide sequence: TGTGCCAGCAGGAAAATCGGGGGGCGCGCCTATGGCTACACCTTC. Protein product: CASRKIGGRAYGYTF.

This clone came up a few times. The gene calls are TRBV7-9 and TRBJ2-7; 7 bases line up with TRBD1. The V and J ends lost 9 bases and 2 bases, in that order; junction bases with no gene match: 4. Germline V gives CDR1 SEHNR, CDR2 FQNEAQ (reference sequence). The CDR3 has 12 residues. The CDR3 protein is CASRGPTYEQYF. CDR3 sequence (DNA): TGTGCCAGTAGGGGGCCAACCTACGAGCAGTACTTC.

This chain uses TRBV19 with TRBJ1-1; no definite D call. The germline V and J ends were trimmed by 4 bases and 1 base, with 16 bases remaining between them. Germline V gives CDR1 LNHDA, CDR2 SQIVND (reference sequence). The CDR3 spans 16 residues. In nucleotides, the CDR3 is TGTGCCAGTAGTAACCGACTAGGGAGGGAGAACACTGAAGCTTTCTTT. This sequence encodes CASSNRLGRENTEAFF.

CDR3 nucleotide sequence: TGTGCCAGCAGCTTAATCTCAGAGCGGCCCCGCGGCAATGAGCAGTTCTTC. Translated: CASSLISERPRGNEQFF. The chain employs TRBV7-9 and TRBJ2-1, with D perhaps matching TRBD2 (5 bases). The V and J ends lost 2 bases and 6 bases respectively, with 20 bases between them. The germline V gene encodes CDR1 SEHNR and CDR2 FQNEAQ (reference sequence). The CDR3 covers 17 residues.

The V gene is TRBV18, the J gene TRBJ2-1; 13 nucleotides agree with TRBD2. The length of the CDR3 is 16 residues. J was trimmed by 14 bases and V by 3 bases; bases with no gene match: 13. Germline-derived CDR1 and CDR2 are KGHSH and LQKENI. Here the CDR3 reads CASSPWGLAGPSGEFF. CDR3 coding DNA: TGTGCCAGCTCACCGTGGGGACTAGCGGGACCTTCTGGGGAGTTCTTC.

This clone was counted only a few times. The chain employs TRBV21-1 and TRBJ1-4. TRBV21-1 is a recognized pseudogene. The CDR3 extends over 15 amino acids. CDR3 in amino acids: CASSVLEDWVEKLFF. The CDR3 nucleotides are TGTGCCAGCAGCGTGCTGGAGGATTGGGTCGAAAAACTGTTTTTT.

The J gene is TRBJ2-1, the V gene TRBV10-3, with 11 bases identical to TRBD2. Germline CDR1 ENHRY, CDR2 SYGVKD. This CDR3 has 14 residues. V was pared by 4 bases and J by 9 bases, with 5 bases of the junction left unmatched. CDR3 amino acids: CAISGQLAGVEQFF. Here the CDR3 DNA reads TGTGCCATCAGTGGACAACTAGCGGGAGTTGAGCAGTTCTTC.

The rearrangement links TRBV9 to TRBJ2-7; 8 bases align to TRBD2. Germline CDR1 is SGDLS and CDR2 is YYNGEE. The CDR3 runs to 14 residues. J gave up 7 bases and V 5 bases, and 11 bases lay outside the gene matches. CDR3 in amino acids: CASSIAGNPLEQYF. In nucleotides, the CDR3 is TGTGCCAGCAGTATAGCGGGAAACCCCCTAGAGCAGTACTTC.

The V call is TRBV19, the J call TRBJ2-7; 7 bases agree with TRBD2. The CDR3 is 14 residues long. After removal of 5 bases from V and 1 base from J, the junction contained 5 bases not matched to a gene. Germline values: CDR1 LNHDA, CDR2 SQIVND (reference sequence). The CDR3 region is CASSYYGRSYEQYF. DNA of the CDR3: TGTGCCAGTAGTTACTACGGGAGGTCCTACGAGCAGTACTTC.

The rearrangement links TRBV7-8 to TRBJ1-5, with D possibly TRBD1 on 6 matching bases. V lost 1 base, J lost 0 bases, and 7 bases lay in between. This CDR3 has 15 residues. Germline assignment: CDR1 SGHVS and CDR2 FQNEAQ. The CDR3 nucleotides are TGTGCCAGCAGCTTAGAGGACAGTAGCAATCAGCCCCAGCATTTT. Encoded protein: CASSLEDSSNQPQHF. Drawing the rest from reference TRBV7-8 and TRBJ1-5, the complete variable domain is GAGVSQSPRYKVAKRGQDVALRCDPISGHVSLFWYQQALGQGPEFLTYFQNEAQLDKSGLPSDRFFAERPEGSVSTLKIQRTQQEDSAVYLCASSLEDSSNQPQHFGDGTRLSIL.

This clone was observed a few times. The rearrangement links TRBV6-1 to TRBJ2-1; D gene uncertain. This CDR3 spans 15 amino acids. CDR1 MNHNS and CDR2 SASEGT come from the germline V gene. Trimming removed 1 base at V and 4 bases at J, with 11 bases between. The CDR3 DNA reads TGTGCCAGCAGTGAAGGGAGTGGCGGATACAATGAGCAGTTCTTC. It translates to CASSEGSGGYNEQFF.

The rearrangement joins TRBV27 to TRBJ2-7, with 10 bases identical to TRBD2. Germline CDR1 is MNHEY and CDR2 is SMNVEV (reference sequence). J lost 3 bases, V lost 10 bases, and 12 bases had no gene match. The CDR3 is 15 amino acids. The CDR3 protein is CATQARTSGLYEQYF. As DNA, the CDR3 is TGTGCCACTCAGGCTAGGACTAGCGGTCTCTACGAGCAGTACTTC.

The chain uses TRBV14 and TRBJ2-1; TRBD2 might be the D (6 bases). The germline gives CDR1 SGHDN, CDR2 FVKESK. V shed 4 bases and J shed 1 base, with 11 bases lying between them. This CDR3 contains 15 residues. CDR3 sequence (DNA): TGTGCCAGCAGCCCGCGGGACCCGTCCTACAATGAGCAGTTCTTC. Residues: CASSPRDPSYNEQFF.

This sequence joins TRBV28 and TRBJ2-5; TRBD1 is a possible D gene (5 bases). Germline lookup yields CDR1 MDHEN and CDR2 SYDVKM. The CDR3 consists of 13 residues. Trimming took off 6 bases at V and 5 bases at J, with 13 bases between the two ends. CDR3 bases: TGTGCCAGCAGACAAGGGGTGGAGGAGACCCAGTACTTC. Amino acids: CASRQGVEETQYF.

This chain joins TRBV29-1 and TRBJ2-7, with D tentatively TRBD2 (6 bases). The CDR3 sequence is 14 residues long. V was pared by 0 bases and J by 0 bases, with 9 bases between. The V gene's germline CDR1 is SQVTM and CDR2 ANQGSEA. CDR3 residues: CSVEDGSGSYEQYF. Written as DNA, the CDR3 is TGCAGCGTTGAAGATGGTAGCGGCTCCTACGAGCAGTACTTC.